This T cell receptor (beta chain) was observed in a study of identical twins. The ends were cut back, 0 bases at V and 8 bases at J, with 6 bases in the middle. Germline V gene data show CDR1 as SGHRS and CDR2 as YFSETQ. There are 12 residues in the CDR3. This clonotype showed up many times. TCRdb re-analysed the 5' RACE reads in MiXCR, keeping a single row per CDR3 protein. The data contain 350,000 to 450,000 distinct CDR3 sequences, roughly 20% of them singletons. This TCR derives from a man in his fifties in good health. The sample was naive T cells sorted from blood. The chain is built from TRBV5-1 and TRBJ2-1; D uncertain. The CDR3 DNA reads TGCGCCAGCAGCTTGGTCGGCGATGAGCAGTTCTTC. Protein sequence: CASSLVGDEQFF.